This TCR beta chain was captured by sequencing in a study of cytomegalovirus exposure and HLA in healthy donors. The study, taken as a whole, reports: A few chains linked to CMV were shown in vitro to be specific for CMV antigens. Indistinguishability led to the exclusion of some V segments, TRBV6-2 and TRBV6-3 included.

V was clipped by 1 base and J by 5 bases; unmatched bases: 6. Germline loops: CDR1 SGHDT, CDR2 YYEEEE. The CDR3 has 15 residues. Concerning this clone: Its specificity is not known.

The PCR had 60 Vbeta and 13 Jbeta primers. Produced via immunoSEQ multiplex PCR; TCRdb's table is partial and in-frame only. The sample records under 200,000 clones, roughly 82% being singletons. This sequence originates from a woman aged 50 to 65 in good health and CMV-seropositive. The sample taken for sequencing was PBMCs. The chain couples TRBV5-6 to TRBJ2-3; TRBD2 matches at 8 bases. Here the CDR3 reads CASSLRSGGGDTQYF. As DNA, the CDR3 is TGTGCCAGCAGCTTGAGATCGGGGGGGGGAGATACGCAGTATTTT.